The text below deals with one T cell receptor (beta chain). Generated by immunoSEQ multiplex PCR, the TCRdb table keeps only in-frame clones and is missing some. In the table there are approximately 110,000 clones, 71% of which are singletons. The data originate from a study of blood T cell repertoires in COVID-19. Study-wide context: The origin of the acute and convalescent COVID-19 samples was the United States, Italy and Spain.

This CDR3 contains 13 residues. The V end lost 4 bases, the J end lost 9 bases, and 14 bases lay between the germline ends. In germline, CDR1 is SGHKS, CDR2 YYEKEE (reference sequence). This chain connects TRBV5-5 to TRBJ1-5; possible D gene TRBD1, 5 bases. The TCR comes from a human donor with acute or convalescent COVID-19. The donor label of this sample is uncertain. Sequencing was performed on peripheral blood. The CDR3 DNA is TGTGCCAGCAGCCCGGGACTGGGAGGGCCCCAGCATTTT. This codes for CASSPGLGGPQHF.